This note documents a single T cell receptor beta chain sequence. The antigen is not known. The data derive from a study of T-cell reconstitution after alpha-beta-depleted transplantation in children. Study-wide points: Newly made T cells mostly supplied T-cell counts and diversity one year after transplant. It was reported that alpha-beta T cells came from several hundred expanded graft clones (about two months after transplant).

V was pared by 3 bases and J by 9 bases, with 15 bases between. This CDR3 is 14 amino acids long. CDR1 and CDR2 (germline): SEHNR, FQNEAQ (reference sequence). TCRbeta library construction was performed incorporating unique molecular identifiers. TCRdb reanalysed the PCR reads using MiXCR and keeps one entry per CDR3 protein. The profile covers hundreds of thousands of distinct CDR3 sequences, with around 13% appearing a single time and roughly 2.3% taken by the ten largest. The rearrangement joins TRBV7-9 to TRBJ2-1; unclear D gene. The sample consisted of PBMCs, mostly from graft donor cells, taken 360 days after TCRalphabeta/CD19-depleted stem cell transplant. This sequence was found in a male patient under 18 who had a stem cell transplant for acute myeloid leukemia, so the T cells may come from the graft donor. The CDR3 DNA is TGTGCCAGCAGCTTGGGCCCAAAAGGTATTGAGCAGTTCTTC. This codes for CASSLGPKGIEQFF.